Only a few counts were recorded for the clone carrying this TCR beta chain. Its antigen is not identified. These data are taken from a study of response to subunit inactivated influenza vaccine. Overall study results and limits: It was suggested by the authors that few new T cells are recruited by each seasonal influenza vaccination.

Per germline, CDR1 MNHNS and CDR2 SASEGT. CDR3 length: 17 amino acids. The V segment lost 6 bases and the J segment 5 bases; nucleotides outside the gene matches: 15. TCRdb fed the RT-PCR reads into MiXCR, producing one record per CDR3 protein. Of 700,000 to 800,000 distinct CDR3 sequences in the sample, about 18% are singletons; the top ten hold 11%. The chain couples TRBV6-1 to TRBJ2-5; 10 bases match TRBD2. The sequencing used PBMCs from blood, collected roughly 5 days after vaccination. The clonotype comes from a man aged 50-59 years who received an inactivated influenza vaccine. The CDR3 loop reads CASRGTSSGGAQETQYF. The CDR3 nucleotides read TGTGCCAGCAGGGGGACCTCTAGCGGGGGCGCCCAGGAGACCCAGTACTTC.